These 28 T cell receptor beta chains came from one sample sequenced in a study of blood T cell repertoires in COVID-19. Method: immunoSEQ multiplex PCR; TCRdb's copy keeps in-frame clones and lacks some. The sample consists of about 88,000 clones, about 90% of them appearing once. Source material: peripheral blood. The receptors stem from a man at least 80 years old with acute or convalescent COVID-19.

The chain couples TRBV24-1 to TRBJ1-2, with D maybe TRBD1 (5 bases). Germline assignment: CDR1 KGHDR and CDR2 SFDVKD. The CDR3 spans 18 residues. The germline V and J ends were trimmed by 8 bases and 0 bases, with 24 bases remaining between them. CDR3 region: CATNAGGGDSSTNYGYTF. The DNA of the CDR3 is TGTGCCACCAACGCCGGCGGGGGAGACAGCTCTACTAACTATGGCTACACCTTC.

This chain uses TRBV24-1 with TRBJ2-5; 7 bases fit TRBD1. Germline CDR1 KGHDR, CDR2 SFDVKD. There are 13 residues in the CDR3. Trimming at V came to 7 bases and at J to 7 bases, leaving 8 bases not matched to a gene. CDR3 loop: CATSRQGSGTQYF. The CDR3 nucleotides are TGTGCCACCAGCAGACAGGGAAGTGGGACCCAGTACTTC.

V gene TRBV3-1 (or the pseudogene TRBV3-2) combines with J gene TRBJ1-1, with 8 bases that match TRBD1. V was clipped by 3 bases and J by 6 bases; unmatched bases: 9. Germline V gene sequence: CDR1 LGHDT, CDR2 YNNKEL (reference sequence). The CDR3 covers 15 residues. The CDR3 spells CASSQPGGLGAEAFF. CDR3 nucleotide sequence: TGTGCCAGCAGCCAGCCAGGGGGCTTGGGGGCTGAAGCTTTCTTT.

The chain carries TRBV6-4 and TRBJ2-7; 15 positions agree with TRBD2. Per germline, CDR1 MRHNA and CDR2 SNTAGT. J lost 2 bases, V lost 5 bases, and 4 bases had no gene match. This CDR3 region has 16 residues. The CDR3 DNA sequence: TGTGCCAGCAGTCCCGGGACTAGCGGGAGGACCTACGAGCAGTACTTC. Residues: CASSPGTSGRTYEQYF.

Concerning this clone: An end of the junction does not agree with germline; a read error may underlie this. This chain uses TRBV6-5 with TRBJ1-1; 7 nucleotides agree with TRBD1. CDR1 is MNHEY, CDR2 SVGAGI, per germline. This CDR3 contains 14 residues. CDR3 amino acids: CASSDSTGRTEAFF. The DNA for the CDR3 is TGTGCCAGCAGTGACTCGACAGGGAGGACTGAAGCTTTCTTT.

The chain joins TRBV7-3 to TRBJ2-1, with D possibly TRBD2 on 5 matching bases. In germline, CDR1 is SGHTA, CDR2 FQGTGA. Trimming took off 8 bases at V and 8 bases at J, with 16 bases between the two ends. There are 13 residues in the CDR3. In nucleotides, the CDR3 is TGTGCCAGCGGAATACTAGGAAGGCATGAGCAGTTCTTC. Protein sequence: CASGILGRHEQFF.

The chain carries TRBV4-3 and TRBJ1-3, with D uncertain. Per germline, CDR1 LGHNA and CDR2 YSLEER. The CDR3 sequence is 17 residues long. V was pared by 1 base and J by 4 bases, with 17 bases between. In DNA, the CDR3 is TGCGCCAGCAGCCAAGGCGCGGGAACAGCCACGGGAAACACCATATATTTT. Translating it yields CASSQGAGTATGNTIYF.

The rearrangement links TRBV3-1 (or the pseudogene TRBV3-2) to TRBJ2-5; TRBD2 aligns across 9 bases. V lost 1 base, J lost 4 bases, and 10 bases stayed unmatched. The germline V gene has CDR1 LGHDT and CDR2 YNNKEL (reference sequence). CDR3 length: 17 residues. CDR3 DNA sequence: TGTGCCAGCAGCCAAGCTGCTAGCGGGGTAGGAGGAGAGACCCAGTACTTC. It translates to CASSQAASGVGGETQYF.

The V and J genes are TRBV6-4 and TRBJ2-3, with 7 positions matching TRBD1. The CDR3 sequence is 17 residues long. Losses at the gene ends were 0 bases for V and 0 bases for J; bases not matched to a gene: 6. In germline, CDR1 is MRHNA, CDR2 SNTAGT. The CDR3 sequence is CASSDSPGTVSTDTQYF. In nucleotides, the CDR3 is TGTGCCAGCAGTGACTCCCCCGGGACAGTCAGCACAGATACGCAGTATTTT.

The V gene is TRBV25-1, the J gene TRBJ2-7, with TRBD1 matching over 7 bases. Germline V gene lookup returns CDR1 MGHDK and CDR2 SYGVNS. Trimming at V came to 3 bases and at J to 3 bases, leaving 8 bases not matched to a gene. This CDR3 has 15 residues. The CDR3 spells CASSETGIGGYEQYF. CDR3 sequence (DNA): TGTGCCAGCAGTGAGACAGGGATTGGAGGCTACGAGCAGTACTTC.

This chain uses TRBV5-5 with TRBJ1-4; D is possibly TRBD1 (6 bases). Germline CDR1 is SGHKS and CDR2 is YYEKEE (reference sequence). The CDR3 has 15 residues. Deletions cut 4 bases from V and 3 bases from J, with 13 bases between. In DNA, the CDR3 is TGTGCCAGCAGCGCCCCCAGGGGTGCTAATGAAAAACTGTTTTTT. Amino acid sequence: CASSAPRGANEKLFF.

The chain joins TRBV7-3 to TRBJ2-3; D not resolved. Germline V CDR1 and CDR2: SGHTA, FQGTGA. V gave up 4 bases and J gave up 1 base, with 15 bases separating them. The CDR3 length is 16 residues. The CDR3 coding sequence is TGTGCCAGCAGCTATACCTACCCCTCTGGCACAGATACGCAGTATTTT. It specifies CASSYTYPSGTDTQYF.

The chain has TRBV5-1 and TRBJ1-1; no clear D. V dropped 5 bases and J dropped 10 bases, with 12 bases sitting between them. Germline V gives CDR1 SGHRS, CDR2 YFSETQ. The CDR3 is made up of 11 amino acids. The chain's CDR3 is CASRGTRGAFF. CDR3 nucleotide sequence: TGCGCCAGCAGGGGAACACGGGGAGCTTTCTTT.

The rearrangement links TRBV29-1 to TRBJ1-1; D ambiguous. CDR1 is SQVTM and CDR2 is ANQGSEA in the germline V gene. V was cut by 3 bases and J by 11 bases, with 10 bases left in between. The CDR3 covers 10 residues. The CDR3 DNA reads TGCAGCGTTGAGACGGGGTGGGCTTTCTTT. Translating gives CSVETGWAFF.

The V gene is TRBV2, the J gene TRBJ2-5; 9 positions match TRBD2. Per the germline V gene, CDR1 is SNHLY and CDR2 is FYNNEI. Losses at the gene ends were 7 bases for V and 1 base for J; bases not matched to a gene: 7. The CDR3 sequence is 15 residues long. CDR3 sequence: CASTKTSGPQETQYF. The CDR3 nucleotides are TGTGCCAGCACCAAGACTAGCGGACCCCAAGAGACCCAGTACTTC.

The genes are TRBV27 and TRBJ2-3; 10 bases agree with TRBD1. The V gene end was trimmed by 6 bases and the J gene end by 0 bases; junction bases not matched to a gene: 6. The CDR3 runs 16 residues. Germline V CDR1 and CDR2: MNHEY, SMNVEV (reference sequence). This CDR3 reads CASSRKGQGSTDTQYF. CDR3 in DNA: TGTGCCAGCAGCCGAAAGGGACAGGGGAGCACAGATACGCAGTATTTT.

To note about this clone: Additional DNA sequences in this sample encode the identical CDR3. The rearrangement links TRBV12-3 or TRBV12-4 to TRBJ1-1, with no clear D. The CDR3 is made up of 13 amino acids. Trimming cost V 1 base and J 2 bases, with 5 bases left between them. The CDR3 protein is CASSLGANTEAFF. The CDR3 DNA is TGTGCCAGCAGTTTAGGGGCTAACACTGAAGCTTTCTTT.

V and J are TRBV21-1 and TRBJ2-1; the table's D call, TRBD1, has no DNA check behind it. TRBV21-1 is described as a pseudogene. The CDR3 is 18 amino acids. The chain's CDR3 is CASSNGNRRFVSWSEQFF. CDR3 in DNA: TGTGCCAGCAGCAATGGAAACAGGAGATTTGTCTCATGGAGTGAGCAGTTCTTC.

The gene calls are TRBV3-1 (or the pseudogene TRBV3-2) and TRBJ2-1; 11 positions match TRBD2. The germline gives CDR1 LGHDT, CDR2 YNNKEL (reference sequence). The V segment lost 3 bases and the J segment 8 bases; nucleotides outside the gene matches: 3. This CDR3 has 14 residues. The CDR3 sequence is CASSHWTSGYEQFF. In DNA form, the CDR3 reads TGTGCCAGCAGCCACTGGACTAGCGGGTATGAGCAGTTCTTC.

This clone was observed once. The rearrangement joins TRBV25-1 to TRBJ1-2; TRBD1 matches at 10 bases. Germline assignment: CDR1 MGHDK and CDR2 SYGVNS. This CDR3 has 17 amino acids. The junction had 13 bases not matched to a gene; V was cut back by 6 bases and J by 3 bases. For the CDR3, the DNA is TGTGCCAGCAGCGGCACCGGGACAGGGGTCTACTACTATGGCTACACCTTC. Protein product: CASSGTGTGVYYYGYTF.

The CDR3 sequence: CASSVGQGGGGNTIYF. CDR3 DNA sequence: TGTGCCAGCAGCGTAGGTCAGGGAGGTGGTGGAAACACCATATATTTT. The V and J genes are TRBV9 and TRBJ1-3; the D gene is possibly TRBD1 (5 bases). The CDR3 is 16 amino acids. The germline V gene has CDR1 SGDLS and CDR2 YYNGEE. The V gene lost 0 bases and the J gene lost 3 bases, with 13 bases spanning the gap. Complete variable domain (other parts from reference TRBV9 and TRBJ1-3): DSGVTQTPKHLITATGQRVTLRCSPRSGDLSVYWYQQSLDQGLQFLIQYYNGEERAKGNILERFSAQQFPDLHSELNLSSLELGDSALYFCASSVGQGGGGNTIYFGEGSWLTVV.

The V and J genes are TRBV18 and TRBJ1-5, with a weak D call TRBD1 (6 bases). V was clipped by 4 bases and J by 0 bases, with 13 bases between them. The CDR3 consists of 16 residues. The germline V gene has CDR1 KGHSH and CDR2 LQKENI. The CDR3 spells CASSRTDPYSNQPQHF. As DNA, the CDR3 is TGTGCCAGCTCACGGACAGACCCTTATAGCAATCAGCCCCAGCATTTT.

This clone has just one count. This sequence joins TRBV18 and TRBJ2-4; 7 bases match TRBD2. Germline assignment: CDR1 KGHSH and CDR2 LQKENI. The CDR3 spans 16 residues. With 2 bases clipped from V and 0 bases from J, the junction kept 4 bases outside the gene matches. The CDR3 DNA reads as TGTGCCAGCTCACCAGCCCTAGCGGTAGCCAAAAACATTCAGTACTTC. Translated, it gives CASSPALAVAKNIQYF. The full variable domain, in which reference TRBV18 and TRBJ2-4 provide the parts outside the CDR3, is NAGVMQNPRHLVRRRGQEARLRCSPMKGHSHVYWYRQLPEEGLKFMVYLQKENIIDESGMPKERFSAEFPKEGPSILRIQQVVRGDSAAYFCASSPALAVAKNIQYFGAGTRLSVL.

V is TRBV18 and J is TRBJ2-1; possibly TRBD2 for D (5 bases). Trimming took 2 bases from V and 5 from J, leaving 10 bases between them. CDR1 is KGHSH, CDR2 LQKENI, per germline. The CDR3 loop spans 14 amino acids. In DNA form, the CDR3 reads TGTGCCAGCTCACCAGGCCGGGAAAACAATGAGCAGTTCTTC. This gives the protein CASSPGRENNEQFF. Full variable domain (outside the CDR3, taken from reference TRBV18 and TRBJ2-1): NAGVMQNPRHLVRRRGQEARLRCSPMKGHSHVYWYRQLPEEGLKFMVYLQKENIIDESGMPKERFSAEFPKEGPSILRIQQVVRGDSAAYFCASSPGRENNEQFFGPGTRLTVL.

DNA of the CDR3: TGTGCCAGCAGCCCCGCTCCCGGGGGGGCGGGCGGGGAGCTGTTTTTT. Translation: CASSPAPGGAGGELFF. The genes are TRBV7-3 and TRBJ2-2, with 8 bases identical to TRBD2. Germline trimming cut 5 bases from V and 7 bases from J; bases unmatched to any gene: 12. Germline V lookup: CDR1 SGHTA, CDR2 FQGTGA. CDR3 size: 16 residues.

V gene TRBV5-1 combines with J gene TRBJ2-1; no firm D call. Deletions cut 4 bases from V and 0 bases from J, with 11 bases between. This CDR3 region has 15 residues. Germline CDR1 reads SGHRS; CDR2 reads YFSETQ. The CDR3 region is CASSHAESSYNEQFF. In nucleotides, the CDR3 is TGCGCCAGCAGCCATGCGGAGAGCTCCTACAATGAGCAGTTCTTC.

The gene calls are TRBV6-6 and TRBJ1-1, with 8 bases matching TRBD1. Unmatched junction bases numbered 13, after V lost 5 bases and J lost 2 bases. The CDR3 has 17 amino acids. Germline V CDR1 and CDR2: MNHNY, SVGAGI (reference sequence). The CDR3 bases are TGTGCCAGCAGTCGGACAGGGTCTCTTCTTCCTAACACTGAAGCTTTCTTT. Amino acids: CASSRTGSLLPNTEAFF.

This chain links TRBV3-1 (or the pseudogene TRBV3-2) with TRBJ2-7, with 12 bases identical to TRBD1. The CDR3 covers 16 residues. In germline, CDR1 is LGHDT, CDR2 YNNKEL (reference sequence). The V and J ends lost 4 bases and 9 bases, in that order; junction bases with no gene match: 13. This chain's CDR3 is CASSLTPGTGGNVQYF. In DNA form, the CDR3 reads TGTGCCAGCAGCCTTACCCCCGGGACAGGGGGCAATGTGCAGTACTTC.